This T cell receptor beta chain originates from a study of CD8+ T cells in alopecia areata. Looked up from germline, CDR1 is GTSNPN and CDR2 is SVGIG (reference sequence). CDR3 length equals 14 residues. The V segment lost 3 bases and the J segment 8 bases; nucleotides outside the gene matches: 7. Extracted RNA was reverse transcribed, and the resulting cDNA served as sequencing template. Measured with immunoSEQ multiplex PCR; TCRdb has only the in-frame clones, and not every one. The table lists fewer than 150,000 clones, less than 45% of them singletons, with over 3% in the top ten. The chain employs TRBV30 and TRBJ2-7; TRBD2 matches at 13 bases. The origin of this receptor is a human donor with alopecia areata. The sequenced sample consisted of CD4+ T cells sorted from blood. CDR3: CAWSEGTSGKKQYF. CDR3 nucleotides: TGTGCCTGGAGCGAGGGGACTAGCGGGAAGAAGCAGTACTTC.